This T cell receptor (beta chain) was profiled in a study of CD8 T cells in Susac syndrome. Study information: Within the group of sequenced Susac syndrome patients, more than five had active disease and fewer than 10 were in remission. Study outcomes and limitations: That the number of individuals in its TCR sequencing and HLA analysis was relatively small was acknowledged by the study. Clonal expansion was missing from Susac syndrome CD4+ T cell repertoires.

Regarding this clonotype: No antigen is known for it.

After extraction with the RNeasy kit, roughly 0.45 to 1 ug of the RNA was reverse transcribed using random hexamers. From the immunoSEQ multiplex PCR reads, TCRdb called clonotypes with MiXCR, one entry per CDR3 protein. The data hold more than 100,000 distinct CDR3 sequences, with just over 95% observed a single time. The CDR3 runs to 13 residues. Germline V lookup: CDR1 DFQATT, CDR2 SNEGSKA (reference sequence). The V gene end was trimmed by 5 bases and the J gene end by 6 bases; junction bases not matched to a gene: 5. Sequencing of TCR beta was performed on blood CD8+ T cells and on blood CD4+ T cells.

The TCR originated in a human donor with Susac syndrome. The sequenced sample consisted of CD4+ T cells from PBMCs. The genes are TRBV20-1 and TRBJ2-7, with 12 bases aligning to TRBD1. This chain's CDR3 is CSADRDRGPEQYF. DNA for the CDR3: TGCAGTGCTGACCGGGACAGGGGGCCCGAGCAGTACTTC.